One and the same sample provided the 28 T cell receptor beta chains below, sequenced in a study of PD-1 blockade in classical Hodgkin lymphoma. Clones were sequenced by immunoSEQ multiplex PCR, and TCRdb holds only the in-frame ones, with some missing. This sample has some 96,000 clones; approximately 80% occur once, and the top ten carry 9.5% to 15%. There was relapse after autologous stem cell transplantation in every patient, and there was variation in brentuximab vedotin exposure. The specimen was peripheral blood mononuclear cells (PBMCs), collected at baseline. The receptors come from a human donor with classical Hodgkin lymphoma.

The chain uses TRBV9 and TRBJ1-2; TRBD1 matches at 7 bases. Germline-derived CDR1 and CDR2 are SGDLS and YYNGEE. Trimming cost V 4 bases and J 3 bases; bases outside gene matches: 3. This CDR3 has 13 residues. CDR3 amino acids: CASSPQGYYGYTF. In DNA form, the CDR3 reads TGTGCCAGCAGCCCACAGGGGTACTATGGCTACACCTTC. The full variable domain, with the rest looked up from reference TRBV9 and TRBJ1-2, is DSGVTQTPKHLITATGQRVTLRCSPRSGDLSVYWYQQSLDQGLQFLIQYYNGEERAKGNILERFSAQQFPDLHSELNLSSLELGDSALYFCASSPQGYYGYTFGSGTRLTVV.

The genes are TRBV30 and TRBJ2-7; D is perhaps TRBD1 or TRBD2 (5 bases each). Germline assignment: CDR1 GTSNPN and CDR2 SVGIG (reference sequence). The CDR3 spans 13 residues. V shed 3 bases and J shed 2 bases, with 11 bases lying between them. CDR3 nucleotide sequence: TGTGCCTGGAGCCGGGACGGGACCTACGAGCAGTACTTC. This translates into CAWSRDGTYEQYF.

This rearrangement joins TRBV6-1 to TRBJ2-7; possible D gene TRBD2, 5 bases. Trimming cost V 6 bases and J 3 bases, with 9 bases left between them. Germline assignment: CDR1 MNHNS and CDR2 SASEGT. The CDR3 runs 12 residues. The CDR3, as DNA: TGTGCCAGCAGCCAGACTAACTACGAGCAGTACTTC. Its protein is CASSQTNYEQYF.

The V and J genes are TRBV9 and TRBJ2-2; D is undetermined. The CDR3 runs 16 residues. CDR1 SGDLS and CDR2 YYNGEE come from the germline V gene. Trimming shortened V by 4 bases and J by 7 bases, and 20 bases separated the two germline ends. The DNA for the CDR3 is TGTGCCAGCAGCTTAAGTCCCCTTCCAGAGTACGGGGAGCTGTTTTTT. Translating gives CASSLSPLPEYGELFF.

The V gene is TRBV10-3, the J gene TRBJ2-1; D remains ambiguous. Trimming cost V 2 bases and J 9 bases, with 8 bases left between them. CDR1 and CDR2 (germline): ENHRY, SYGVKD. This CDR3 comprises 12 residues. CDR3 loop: CAISEGEGEQFF. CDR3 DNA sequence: TGTGCCATCAGTGAGGGGGAAGGTGAGCAGTTCTTC.

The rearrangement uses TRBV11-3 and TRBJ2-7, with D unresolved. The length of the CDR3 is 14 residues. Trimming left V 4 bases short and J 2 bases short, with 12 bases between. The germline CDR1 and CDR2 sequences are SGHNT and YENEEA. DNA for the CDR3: TGTGCCAGCAGCTCGTCCTGGGATCCCTACGAGCAGTACTTC. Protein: CASSSSWDPYEQYF.

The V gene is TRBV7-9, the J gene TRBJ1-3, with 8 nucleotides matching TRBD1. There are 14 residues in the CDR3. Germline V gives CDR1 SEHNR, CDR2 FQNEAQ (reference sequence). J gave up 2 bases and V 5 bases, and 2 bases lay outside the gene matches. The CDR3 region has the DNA TGTGCCAGCAGCGTACAGGGGGCTGGAAACACCATATATTTT. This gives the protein CASSVQGAGNTIYF.

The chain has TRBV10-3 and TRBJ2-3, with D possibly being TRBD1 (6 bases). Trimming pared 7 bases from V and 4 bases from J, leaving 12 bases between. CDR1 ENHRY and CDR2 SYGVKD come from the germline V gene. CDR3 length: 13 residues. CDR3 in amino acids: CAINTGYSDTQYF. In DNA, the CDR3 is TGTGCCATCAATACAGGGTATTCAGATACGCAGTATTTT.

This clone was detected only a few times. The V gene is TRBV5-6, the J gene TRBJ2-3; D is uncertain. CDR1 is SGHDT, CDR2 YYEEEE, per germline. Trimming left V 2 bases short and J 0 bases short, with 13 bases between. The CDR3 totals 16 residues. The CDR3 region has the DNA TGTGCCAGCAGCTTCCAGAGTTTAGTTAGCACAGATACGCAGTATTTT. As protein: CASSFQSLVSTDTQYF.

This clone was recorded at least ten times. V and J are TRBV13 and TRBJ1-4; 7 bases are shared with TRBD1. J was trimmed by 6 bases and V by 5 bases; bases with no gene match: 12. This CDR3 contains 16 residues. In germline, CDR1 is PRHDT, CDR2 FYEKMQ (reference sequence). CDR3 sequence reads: CASSDSLDRVDEKLFF. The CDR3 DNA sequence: TGTGCCAGCAGCGACTCCCTTGACAGGGTTGATGAAAAACTGTTTTTT.

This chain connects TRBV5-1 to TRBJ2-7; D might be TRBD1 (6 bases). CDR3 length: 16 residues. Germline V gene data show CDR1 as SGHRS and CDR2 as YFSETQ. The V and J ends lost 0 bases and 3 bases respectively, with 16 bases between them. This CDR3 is CASSLGIGQKGYEQYF. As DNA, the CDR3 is TGCGCCAGCAGCTTGGGAATAGGACAGAAGGGCTACGAGCAGTACTTC.

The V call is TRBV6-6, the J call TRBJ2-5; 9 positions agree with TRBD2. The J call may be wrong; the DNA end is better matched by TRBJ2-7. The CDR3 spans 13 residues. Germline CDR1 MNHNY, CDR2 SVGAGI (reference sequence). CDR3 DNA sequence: TGTGCCAGCATTAGCGGGAGAGGGGGCGAGCAGTACTTC. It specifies CASISGRGGEQYF.

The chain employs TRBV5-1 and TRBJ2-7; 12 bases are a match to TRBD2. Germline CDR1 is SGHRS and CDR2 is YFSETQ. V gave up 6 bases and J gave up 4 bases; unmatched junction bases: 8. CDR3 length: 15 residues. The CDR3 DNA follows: TGCGCCAGCACCGATCAGACTAGCGGGGGTTACGAGCAGTACTTC. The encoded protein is CASTDQTSGGYEQYF.

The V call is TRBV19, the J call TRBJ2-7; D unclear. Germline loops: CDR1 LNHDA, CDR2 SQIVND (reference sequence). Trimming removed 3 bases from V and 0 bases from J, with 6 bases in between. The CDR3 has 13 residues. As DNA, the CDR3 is TGTGCCAGTAGTATCATTGACTCCTACGAGCAGTACTTC. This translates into CASSIIDSYEQYF.

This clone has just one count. As DNA, the CDR3 is TGTGCCTGGACTTTTCGGACTAAGCAGTTCTTC. It yields the protein CAWTFRTKQFF. The V call is TRBV30, the J call TRBJ2-1, with D possibly matching TRBD2 (6 bases). The CDR3 extends over 11 amino acids. CDR1 and CDR2 (germline): GTSNPN, SVGIG (reference sequence). V gave up 4 bases and J gave up 11 bases, with 12 bases separating them.

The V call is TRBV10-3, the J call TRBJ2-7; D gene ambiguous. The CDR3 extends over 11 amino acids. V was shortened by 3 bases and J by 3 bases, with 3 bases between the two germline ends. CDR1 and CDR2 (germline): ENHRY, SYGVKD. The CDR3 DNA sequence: TGTGCCATCAGTGAATACTACGAGCAGTACTTC. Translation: CAISEYYEQYF.

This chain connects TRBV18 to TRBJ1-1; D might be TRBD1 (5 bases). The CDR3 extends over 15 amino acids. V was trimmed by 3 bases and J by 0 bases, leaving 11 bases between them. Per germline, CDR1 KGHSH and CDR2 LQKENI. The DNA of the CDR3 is TGTGCCAGCTCACCGATTGGGGCGATGAACACTGAAGCTTTCTTT. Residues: CASSPIGAMNTEAFF.

The CDR3 loop is CASSRGTLVGELFF. In DNA form, the CDR3 reads TGTGCCAGCAGCCGAGGGACCCTGGTCGGGGAGCTGTTTTTT. The gene calls are TRBV6-5 and TRBJ2-2; perhaps D is TRBD1 or TRBD2 (5 bases each). V lost 6 bases, J lost 7 bases, and 15 bases lay in between. The CDR3 length is 14 residues. Per the germline V gene, CDR1 is MNHEY and CDR2 is SVGAGI.

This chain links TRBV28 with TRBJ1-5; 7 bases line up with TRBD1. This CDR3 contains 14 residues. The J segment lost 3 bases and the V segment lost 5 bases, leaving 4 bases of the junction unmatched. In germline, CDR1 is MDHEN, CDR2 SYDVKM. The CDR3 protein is CASSKQGNNQPQHF. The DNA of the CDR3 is TGTGCCAGCAGTAAACAGGGGAACAATCAGCCCCAGCATTTT.

The CDR3 loop reads CAISEWGAGVGVTEAFF. For the CDR3, the DNA is TGTGCCATCAGTGAGTGGGGGGCAGGCGTCGGGGTCACTGAAGCTTTCTTT. The chain is built from TRBV10-3 and TRBJ1-1; D might be TRBD1 (6 bases). V gave up 1 base and J gave up 4 bases, with 19 bases separating them. This CDR3 contains 17 residues. Per the germline V gene, CDR1 is ENHRY and CDR2 is SYGVKD.

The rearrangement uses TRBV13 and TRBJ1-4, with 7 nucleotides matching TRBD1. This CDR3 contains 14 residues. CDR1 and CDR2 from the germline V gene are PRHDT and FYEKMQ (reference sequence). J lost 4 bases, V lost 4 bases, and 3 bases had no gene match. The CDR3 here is CASSSGQLNEKLFF. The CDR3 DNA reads TGTGCCAGCAGCTCGGGACAGCTTAATGAAAAACTGTTTTTT.

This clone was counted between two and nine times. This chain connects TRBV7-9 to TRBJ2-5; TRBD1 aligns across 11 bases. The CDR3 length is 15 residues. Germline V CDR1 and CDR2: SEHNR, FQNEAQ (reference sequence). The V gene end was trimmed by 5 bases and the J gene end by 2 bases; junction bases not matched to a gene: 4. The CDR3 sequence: CASSVGTGGQETQYF. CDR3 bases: TGTGCCAGCAGCGTCGGGACAGGGGGACAAGAGACCCAGTACTTC.

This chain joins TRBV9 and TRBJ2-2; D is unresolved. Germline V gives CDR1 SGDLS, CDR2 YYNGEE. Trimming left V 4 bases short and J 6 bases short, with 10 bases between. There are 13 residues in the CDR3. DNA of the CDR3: TGTGCCAGCAGCCCTAATATCGCCGGGGAGCTGTTTTTT. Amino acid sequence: CASSPNIAGELFF.

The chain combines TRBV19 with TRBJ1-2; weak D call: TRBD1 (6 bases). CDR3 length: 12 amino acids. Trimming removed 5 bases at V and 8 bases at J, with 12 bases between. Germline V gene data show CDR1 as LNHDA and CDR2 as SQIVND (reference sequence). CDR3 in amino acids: CASSQGRRGYTF. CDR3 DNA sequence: TGTGCCAGTAGTCAGGGGCGCCGGGGCTACACCTTC.

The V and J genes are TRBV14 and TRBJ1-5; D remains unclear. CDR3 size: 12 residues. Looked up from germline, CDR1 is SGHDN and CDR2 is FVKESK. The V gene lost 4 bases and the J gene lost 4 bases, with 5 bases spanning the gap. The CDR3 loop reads CASSLPNQPQHF. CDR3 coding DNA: TGTGCCAGCAGCCTCCCGAATCAGCCCCAGCATTTT.

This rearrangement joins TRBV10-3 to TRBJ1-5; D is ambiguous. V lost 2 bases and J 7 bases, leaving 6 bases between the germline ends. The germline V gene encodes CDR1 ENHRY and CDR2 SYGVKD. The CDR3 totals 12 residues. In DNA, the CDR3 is TGTGCCATCAGTGAGACTGCACAGCCCCAGCATTTT. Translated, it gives CAISETAQPQHF.

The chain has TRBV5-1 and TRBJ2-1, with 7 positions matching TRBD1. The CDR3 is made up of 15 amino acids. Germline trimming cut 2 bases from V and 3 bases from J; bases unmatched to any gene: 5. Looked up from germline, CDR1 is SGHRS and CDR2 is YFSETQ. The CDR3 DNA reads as TGCGCCAGCAGCTTCGGGGACAGCAACTACAATGAGCAGTTCTTC. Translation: CASSFGDSNYNEQFF.

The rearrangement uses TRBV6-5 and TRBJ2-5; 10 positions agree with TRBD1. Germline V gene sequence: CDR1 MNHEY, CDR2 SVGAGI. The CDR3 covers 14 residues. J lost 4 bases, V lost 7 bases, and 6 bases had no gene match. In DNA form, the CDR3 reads TGTGCCAGCAAGACAGGGGGCATTGGAGAGACCCAGTACTTC. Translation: CASKTGGIGETQYF.